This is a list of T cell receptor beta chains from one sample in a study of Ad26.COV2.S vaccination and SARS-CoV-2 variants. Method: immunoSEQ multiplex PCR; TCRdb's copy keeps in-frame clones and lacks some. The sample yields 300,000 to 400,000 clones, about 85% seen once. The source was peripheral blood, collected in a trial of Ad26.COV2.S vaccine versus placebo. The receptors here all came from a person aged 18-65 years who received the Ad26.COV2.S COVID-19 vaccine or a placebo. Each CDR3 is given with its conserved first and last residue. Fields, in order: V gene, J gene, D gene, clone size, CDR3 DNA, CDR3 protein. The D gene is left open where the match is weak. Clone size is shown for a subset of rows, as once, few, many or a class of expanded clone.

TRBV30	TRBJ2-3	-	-	TGTGCCTGGAGTGCCTTAGCCGGGACAGATACGCAGTATTTT	CAWSALAGTDTQYF
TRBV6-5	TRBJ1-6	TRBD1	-	TGTGCCAGCAGTTACTCGTCCCAGGGGGGATCACCCCTCCACTTT	CASSYSSQGGSPLHF
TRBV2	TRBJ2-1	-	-	TGTGCCAGCAGTGAACGGGCTTTGGAGCAGTTCTTC	CASSERALEQFF
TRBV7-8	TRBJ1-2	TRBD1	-	TGTGCCAGCAGCTTATTGGGCCCCTGGGACAGGCCCTCCAACTATGGCTACACCTTC	CASSLLGPWDRPSNYGYTF
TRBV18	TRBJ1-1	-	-	TGTGCCAGCTCACCACTCACGGGGTACACTGAAGCTTTCTTT	CASSPLTGYTEAFF
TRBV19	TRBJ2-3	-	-	TGTGCCAGTAGTGGAGGACCGGGATTCTGGACAGATACGCAGTATTTT	CASSGGPGFWTDTQYF
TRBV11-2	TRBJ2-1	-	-	TGTGCCAGCAGCTTAGAACCAGCGGAGGGGTACAATGAGCAGTTCTTC	CASSLEPAEGYNEQFF
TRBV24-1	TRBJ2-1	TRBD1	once	TGTGCCACCAATACAGGGGGCTATGAGCAGTTCTTC	CATNTGGYEQFF
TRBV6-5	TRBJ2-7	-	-	TGTGCCAGCACCATAGGGGTCTCCTACGAGCAGTACTTC	CASTIGVSYEQYF
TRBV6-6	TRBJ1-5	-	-	TGTGCCAGCAGTTCCCCAGGGGTTAATCAGCCCCAGCATTTT	CASSSPGVNQPQHF
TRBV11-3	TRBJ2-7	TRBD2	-	TGTGCCAGCAGCTTACGGGGGGACTCCTACGAGCAGTACTTC	CASSLRGDSYEQYF
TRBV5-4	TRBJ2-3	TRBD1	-	TGTGCCAGCAGTTCGACCCAGGGGGTCACAGATACGCAGTATTTT	CASSSTQGVTDTQYF
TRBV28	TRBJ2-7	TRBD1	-	TGTGCCAGCAGTTTATGGGACAGGCACAACTACGAGCAGTACTTC	CASSLWDRHNYEQYF
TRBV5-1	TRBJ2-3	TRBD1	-	TGCGCCAGCAGCTCCCGTCCCCGGGACAGGGGACTTGCAGATACGCAGTATTTT	CASSSRPRDRGLADTQYF
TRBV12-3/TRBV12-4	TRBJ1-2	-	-	TGTGCCAGCAGGCCGAACGGAGGCTCTGGCTACACCTTC	CASRPNGGSGYTF
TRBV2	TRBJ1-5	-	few	TGTGCCAGCACGCTGGGCCGAAGCAATCAGCCCCAGCATTTT	CASTLGRSNQPQHF
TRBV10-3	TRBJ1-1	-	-	TGTGCCATCACCTCGACAGCCCTTAACACTGAAGCTTTCTTT	CAITSTALNTEAFF
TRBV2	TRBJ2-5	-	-	TGTGCCAGCAGCGCGCAAGAGACCCAGTACTTC	CASSAQETQYF
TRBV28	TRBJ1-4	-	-	TGTGCCAGCAGCAGAAATGAAAAACTGTTTTTT	CASSRNEKLFF
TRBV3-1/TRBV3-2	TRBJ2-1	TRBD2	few	TGTGCCAGCAGCCTTCTGGGACTAGCTAAGTCGGATGAGCAGTTCTTC	CASSLLGLAKSDEQFF
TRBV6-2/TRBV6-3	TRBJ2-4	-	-	TGTGCCAGCAGTAGATATCTGGGGGGCTCGGCCAAAAACATTCAGTACTTC	CASSRYLGGSAKNIQYF
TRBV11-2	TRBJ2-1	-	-	TGTGCCAGCAGCCCATCCCCGGCGGCGGGGATCTACAATGAGCAGTTCTTC	CASSPSPAAGIYNEQFF
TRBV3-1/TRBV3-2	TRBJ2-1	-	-	TGTGCCAGCAGCCAGACTACCTCGAAGCAGTTCTTC	CASSQTTSKQFF
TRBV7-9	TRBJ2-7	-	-	TGTGCCAGCAGCCATAATTTCGGGACGCGTAGCTCCTACGAGCAGTACTTC	CASSHNFGTRSSYEQYF
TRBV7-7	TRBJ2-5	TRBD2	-	TGTGCTAGCAGCCCCGGTATGATGTCGGGGGGAATGTTGGCCCAGTACTTC	CASSPGMMSGGMLAQYF